One sample yielded the 6 T cell receptor beta chains listed below, sequenced in a study of resident and recirculating memory T cells in vitiligo. Some clones are missing from TCRdb's copy, which holds only in-frame ones; the method was immunoSEQ multiplex PCR. The sample carries more than 70,000 clones, 90% to 95% recorded once. Source material: blood. The source is a male donor with vitiligo.

This chain joins TRBV10-3 and TRBJ2-7; 8 bases are shared with TRBD1. The junction had 8 bases not matched to a gene; V was cut back by 6 bases and J by 4 bases. The germline gives CDR1 ENHRY, CDR2 SYGVKD. CDR3 size: 14 residues. CDR3 in DNA: TGTGCCATCAGGGATGGACAGGGTGGTTACGAGCAGTACTTC. The encoded protein is CAIRDGQGGYEQYF.

This chain connects TRBV10-3 to TRBJ2-7; 9 bases match TRBD1. The CDR3 totals 14 residues. The J segment lost 7 bases and the V segment lost 5 bases, leaving 9 bases of the junction unmatched. Germline CDR1 and CDR2: ENHRY and SYGVKD. CDR3 nucleotides: TGTGCCATCAGTCCGGGACAGGGTATACTTGAGCAGTACTTC. This sequence encodes CAISPGQGILEQYF.

The chain uses TRBV7-8 and TRBJ2-4, with 7 bases that match TRBD1. Germline assignment: CDR1 SGHVS and CDR2 FQNEAQ. V trimming: 3 bases; J trimming: 2 bases; junction bases outside the gene matches: 4. The CDR3 spans 15 residues. The CDR3 reads CASSFRQGPKNIQYF. The CDR3 DNA reads as TGTGCCAGCAGCTTTCGACAGGGACCCAAAAACATTCAGTACTTC.

The chain carries TRBV10-1 and TRBJ2-7; 8 nucleotides agree with TRBD2. CDR3 length equals 14 residues. With 1 base clipped from V and 4 bases from J, the junction kept 3 bases outside the gene matches. Germline-derived CDR1 and CDR2 are WNHNN and SYGVQD (reference sequence). The CDR3 reads CASSELAGQYEQYF. The CDR3 DNA is TGCGCCAGCAGTGAGTTAGCGGGACAATACGAGCAGTACTTC.

The CDR3 loop reads CASSAGDFSYEQYF. As DNA, the CDR3 is TGTGCCAGCAGCGCCGGGGACTTCTCCTACGAGCAGTACTTC. The J gene is TRBJ2-7, the V gene TRBV9; D may be TRBD2 (6 bases). Germline V gene data show CDR1 as SGDLS and CDR2 as YYNGEE. V dropped 3 bases and J dropped 0 bases, with 10 bases sitting between them. The CDR3 is made up of 14 amino acids.

The rearrangement joins TRBV7-6 to TRBJ2-6, with D maybe TRBD2 (7 bases). The CDR3 length is 20 residues. Trimming took off 3 bases at V and 0 bases at J, with 21 bases between the two ends. Germline lookup yields CDR1 SGHVS and CDR2 FNYEAQ. The CDR3, as DNA: TGTGCCAGCAGCTTCCCTAAGGGGGGGGATCCACCCTCTGGGGCCAACGTCCTGACTTTC. Translation gives CASSFPKGGDPPSGANVLTF.